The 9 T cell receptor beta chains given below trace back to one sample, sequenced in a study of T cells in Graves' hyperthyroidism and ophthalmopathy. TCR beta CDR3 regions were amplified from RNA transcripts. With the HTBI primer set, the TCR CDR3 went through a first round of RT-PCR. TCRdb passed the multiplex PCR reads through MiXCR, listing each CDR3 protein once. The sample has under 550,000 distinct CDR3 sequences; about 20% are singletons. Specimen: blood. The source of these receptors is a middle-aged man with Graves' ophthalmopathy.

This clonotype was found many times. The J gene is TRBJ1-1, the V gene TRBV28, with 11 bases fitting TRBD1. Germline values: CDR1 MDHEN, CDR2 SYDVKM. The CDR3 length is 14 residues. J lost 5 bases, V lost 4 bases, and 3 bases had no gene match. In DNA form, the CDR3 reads TGTGCCAGCAGTTCGGGACAGGGGGAAACTGAAGCTTTCTTT. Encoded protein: CASSSGQGETEAFF.

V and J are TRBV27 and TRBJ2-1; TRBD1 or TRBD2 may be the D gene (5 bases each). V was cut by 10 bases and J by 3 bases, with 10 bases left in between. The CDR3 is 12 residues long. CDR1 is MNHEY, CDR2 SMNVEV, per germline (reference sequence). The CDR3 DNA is TGTGCCACCGCGAGGGGCTACAATGAGCAGTTCTTC. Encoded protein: CATARGYNEQFF.

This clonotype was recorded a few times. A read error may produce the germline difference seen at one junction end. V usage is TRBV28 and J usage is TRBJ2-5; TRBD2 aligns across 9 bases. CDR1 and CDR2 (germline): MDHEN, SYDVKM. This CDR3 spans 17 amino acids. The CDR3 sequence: CANSAWSTLAGDGTQYF. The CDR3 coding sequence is TGTGCCAACAGTGCCTGGTCGACTTTAGCGGGAGATGGGACCCAGTACTTC.

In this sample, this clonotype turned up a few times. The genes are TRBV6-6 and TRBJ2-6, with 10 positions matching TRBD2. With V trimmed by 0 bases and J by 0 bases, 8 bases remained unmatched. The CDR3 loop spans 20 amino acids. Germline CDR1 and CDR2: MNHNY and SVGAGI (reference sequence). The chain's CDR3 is CASSYSSGTSDHSGANVLTF. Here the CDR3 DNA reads TGTGCCAGCAGTTACTCTTCCGGGACTAGCGATCACTCTGGGGCCAACGTCCTGACTTTC.

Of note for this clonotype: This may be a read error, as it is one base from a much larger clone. The CDR3 region is CASSPGQFLLNSYTF. In DNA, the CDR3 is TGTGCCAGCAGCCCGGGACAGTTCCTCCTTAACAGCTACACCTTC. The rearrangement uses TRBV11-2 and TRBJ1-2; 7 bases map to TRBD1. Germline CDR1 and CDR2: SGHAT and FQNNGV. There are 15 residues in the CDR3. V shed 5 bases and J 9 bases; nucleotides not matched to a gene: 15.

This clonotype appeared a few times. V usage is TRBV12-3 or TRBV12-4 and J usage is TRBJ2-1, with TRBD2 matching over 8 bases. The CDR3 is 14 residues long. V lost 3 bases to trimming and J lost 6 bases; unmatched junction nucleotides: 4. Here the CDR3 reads CASSLGLDPNEQFF. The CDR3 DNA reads TGTGCCAGCAGTTTGGGACTAGACCCCAATGAGCAGTTCTTC.

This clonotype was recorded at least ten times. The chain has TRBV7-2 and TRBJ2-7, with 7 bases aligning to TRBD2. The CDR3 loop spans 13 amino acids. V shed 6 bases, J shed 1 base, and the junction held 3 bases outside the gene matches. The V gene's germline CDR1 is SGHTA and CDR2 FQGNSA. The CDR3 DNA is TGTGCCAGCAGGTCTAGCGGTTCCTACGAGCAGTACTTC. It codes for CASRSSGSYEQYF.

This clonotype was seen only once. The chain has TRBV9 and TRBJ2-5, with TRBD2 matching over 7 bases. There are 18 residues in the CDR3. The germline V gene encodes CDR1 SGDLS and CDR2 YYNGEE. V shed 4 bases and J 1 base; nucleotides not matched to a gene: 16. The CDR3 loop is CASSPWRMSGAFQETQYF. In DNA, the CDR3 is TGTGCCAGCAGCCCGTGGCGGATGAGCGGGGCCTTCCAAGAGACCCAGTACTTC. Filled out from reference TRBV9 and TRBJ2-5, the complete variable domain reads DSGVTQTPKHLITATGQRVTLRCSPRSGDLSVYWYQQSLDQGLQFLIQYYNGEERAKGNILERFSAQQFPDLHSELNLSSLELGDSALYFCASSPWRMSGAFQETQYFGPGTRLLVL.

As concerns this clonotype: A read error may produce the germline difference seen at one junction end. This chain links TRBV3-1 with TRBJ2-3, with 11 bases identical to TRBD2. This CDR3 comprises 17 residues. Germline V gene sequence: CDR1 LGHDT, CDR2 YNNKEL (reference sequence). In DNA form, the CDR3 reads TGTGCCAGCAGCCAAGACCGACTAGCGGGGCCGACAGCTACGCAGTATTTT. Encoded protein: CASSQDRLAGPTATQYF.